These T cell receptor beta chains were read from a single sample in a study of shared clonotypes between healthy human individuals. Clones were read by immunoSEQ multiplex PCR, and TCRdb kept only the in-frame ones, dropping some. The table lists 800,000 to 1,200,000 clones, 75% to 80% of them singletons. Material: memory CD4+ T cells from PBMCs. The receptors originated from a man younger than 35 in good health. Some clones in this sample may be carry-over from other donors' samples. Each CDR3 is given without its conserved first and last residue. D genes are given only for firm matches.

TRBD2	TRBV6-1	TRBJ2-7	ASRRDGGRDYEQY
.	TRBV28	TRBJ1-5	ASSLPGRGRGQPQH
TRBD1	TRBV23-1	TRBJ1-5	ASTAGTENQPQH
.	TRBV7-6	TRBJ2-1	ASSLAFGSSYNEQF
.	TRBV28	TRBJ1-4	ASSFKGEKLF
.	TRBV5-1	TRBJ2-5	ASSSTGSGETQY
.	TRBV28	TRBJ2-1	ASSARETSYNEQF
TRBD1	TRBV5-4	TRBJ1-1	ASSSAGQGRTEAF
.	TRBV14	.	ASSRAGFPYEQY
.	TRBV7-8	TRBJ2-4	ASTPKLGGAKNIQY
.	TRBV28	TRBJ2-5	ASSLRTPIRETQY
.	TRBV28	TRBJ1-5	ASSFSGANQPQH
.	TRBV27	TRBJ2-1	ASSSGFLWNEQF
TRBD2	TRBV28	TRBJ2-3	ASSFWTSGFTDTQY
TRBD2	TRBV7-9	TRBJ2-5	ASSLFGGGETQY
TRBD2	TRBV6-1	TRBJ2-2	ASTSGGSPGELF
.	TRBV20-1	TRBJ1-2	SGYQSYGYT
.	TRBV5-1	TRBJ2-1	ATQPEGSVVNEQF
TRBD1	TRBV6-1	TRBJ1-3	ASSEGGQGWRNTIY
.	TRBV5-6	TRBJ2-3	ASSLYTSTDTQY
.	TRBV29-1	TRBJ2-3	SVERVGDTQY
.	TRBV5-1	TRBJ2-5	ASSRGTGLETQY
TRBD1	TRBV7-9	TRBJ1-1	ASSFQGVNTEAF
TRBD2	TRBV4-2	TRBJ2-1	ASSQGTSGRAIDEQF
TRBD1	TRBV5-1	TRBJ2-7	ASSLGTGAGEQY
.	TRBV7-8	TRBJ1-3	ASSREGFMIGGTIY
TRBD1	TRBV5-6	TRBJ1-2	ASSSRDSRGYT
TRBD2	TRBV7-2	TRBJ2-1	ASSLSGTSLYEQF
.	TRBV4-2	TRBJ2-1	ASSQDLYNEQF
TRBD2	TRBV15	TRBJ2-5	ATSRTSGTTWGTQY
.	TRBV7-9	TRBJ2-3	ASSLGGDFPEDTQY
TRBD1	TRBV2	TRBJ1-5	ASSGGQPSNQPQH
TRBD2	TRBV5-1	TRBJ2-3	ASSLRSGSPDTQY
.	TRBV28	TRBJ2-2	ASRLQPNTGELF
.	TRBV11-2	TRBJ2-5	ASSPSRAQETQY
.	TRBV6-1	TRBJ2-7	ASSYEQTESYEQY
TRBD2	TRBV7-3	TRBJ2-1	ASSPPGLAGNEQF
TRBD2	TRBV27	TRBJ2-7	ASSLAGLTYEQY
.	TRBV5-1	TRBJ2-1	ASTESGEFREQF
.	TRBV11-2	TRBJ1-6	ASSRGMNNSPLH
.	TRBV19	TRBJ1-3	ATREGGSGNTIY
TRBD2	TRBV11-1	TRBJ2-3	ASSPRLAGGTDTQY
.	TRBV29-1	TRBJ1-2	SVVRGWNYGYT
.	TRBV11-1	TRBJ2-1	ASSQVGGSSYNEQF
.	TRBV15	TRBJ1-2	ATSGHFYGYT
TRBD1	TRBV18	TRBJ2-3	ASSPLAGGPTDTQY
TRBD2	TRBV9	TRBJ2-5	ASSVGVSGIQETQY
.	TRBV2	TRBJ2-7	ASKDSWLYEQY
.	TRBV5-6	TRBJ2-5	ASSLIKEETQY
.	TRBV2	TRBJ2-7	ASTYSLEQY
TRBD1	TRBV5-4	TRBJ2-4	ASSYDRGSTIQY
TRBD1	TRBV28	TRBJ2-7	ASSQDRGAYEQY
TRBD2	TRBV10-1	TRBJ2-3	ASSDGAGGSDTQY
TRBD1	TRBV2	TRBJ1-4	ASSPGGLFGKLF
.	TRBV28	TRBJ2-2	ASNIQGPNTGELF
TRBD2	TRBV7-7	TRBJ2-2	ASSPGGYTGELF
.	TRBV20-1	TRBJ1-1	SAPRGPEAF
.	TRBV5-4	TRBJ2-7	ASSGGQSEQY
.	TRBV6-4	TRBJ1-4	ASRPNEKLF